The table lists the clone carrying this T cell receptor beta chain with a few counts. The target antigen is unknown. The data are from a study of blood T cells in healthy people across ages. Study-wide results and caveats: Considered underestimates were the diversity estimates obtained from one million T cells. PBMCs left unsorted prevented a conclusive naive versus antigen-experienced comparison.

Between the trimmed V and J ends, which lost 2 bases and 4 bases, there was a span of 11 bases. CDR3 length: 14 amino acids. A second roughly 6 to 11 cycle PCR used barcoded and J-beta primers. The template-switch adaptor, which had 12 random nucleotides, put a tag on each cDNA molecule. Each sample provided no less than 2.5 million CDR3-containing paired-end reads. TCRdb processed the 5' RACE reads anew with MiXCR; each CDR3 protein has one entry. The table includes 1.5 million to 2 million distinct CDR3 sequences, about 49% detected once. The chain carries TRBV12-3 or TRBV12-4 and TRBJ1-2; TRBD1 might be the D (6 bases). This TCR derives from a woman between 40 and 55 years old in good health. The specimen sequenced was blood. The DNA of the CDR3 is TGTGCCAGCAGTTTAACAGGGATTACCTATGGCTACACCTTC. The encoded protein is CASSLTGITYGYTF.